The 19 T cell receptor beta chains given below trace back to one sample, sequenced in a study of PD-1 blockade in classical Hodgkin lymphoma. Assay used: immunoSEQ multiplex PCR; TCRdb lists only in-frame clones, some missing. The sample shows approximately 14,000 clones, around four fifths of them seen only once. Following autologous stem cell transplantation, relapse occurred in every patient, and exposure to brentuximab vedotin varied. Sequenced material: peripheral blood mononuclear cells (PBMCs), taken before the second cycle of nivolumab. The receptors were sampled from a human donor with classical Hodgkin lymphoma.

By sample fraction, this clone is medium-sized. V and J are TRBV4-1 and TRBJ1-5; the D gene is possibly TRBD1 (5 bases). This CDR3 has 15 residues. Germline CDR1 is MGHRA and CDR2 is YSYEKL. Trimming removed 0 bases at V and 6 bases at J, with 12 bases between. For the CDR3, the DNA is TGCGCCAGCAGCCAAGAGGTTTGGGGGGGTCAGCCCCAGCATTTT. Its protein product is CASSQEVWGGQPQHF.

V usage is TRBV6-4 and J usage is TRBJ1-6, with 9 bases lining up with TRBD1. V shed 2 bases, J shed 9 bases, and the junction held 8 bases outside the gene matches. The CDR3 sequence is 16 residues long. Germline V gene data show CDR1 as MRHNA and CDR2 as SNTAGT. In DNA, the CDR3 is TGTGCCAGCAGTGACGATAGGGGACAGGGCGGTTCACCCCTCCACTTT. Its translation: CASSDDRGQGGSPLHF.

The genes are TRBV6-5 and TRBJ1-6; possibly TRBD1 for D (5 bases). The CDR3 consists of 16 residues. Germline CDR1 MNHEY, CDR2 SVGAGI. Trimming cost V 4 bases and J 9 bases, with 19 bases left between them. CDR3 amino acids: CASSFSYKGGGSPLHF. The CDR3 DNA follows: TGTGCCAGCAGTTTTTCGTACAAAGGTGGGGGTTCACCCCTCCACTTT.

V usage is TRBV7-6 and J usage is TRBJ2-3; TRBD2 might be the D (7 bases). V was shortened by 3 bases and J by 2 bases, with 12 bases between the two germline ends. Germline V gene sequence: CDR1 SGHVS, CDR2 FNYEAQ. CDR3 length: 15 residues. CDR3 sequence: CASSLGGGHTDTQYF. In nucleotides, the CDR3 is TGTGCCAGCAGCTTGGGGGGGGGCCACACAGATACGCAGTATTTT.

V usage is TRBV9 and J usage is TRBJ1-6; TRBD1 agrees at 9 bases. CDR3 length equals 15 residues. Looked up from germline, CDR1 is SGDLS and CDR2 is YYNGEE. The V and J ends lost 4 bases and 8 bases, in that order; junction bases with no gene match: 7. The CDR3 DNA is TGTGCCAGCAGCCCACAGGACAGGGGACATTCACCCCTCCACTTT. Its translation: CASSPQDRGHSPLHF.

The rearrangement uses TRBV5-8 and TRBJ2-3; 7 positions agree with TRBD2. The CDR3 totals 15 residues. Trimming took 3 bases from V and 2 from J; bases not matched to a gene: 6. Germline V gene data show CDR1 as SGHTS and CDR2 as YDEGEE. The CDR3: CASSSSGLNTDTQYF. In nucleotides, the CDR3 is TGTGCCAGCAGCTCCTCGGGACTAAACACAGATACGCAGTATTTT.

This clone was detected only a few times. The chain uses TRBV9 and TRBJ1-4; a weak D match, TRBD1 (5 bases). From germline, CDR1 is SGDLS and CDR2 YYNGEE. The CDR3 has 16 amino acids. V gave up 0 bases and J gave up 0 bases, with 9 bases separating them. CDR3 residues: CASSVGGQSTNEKLFF. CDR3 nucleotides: TGTGCCAGCAGCGTAGGTGGACAATCAACTAATGAAAAACTGTTTTTT.

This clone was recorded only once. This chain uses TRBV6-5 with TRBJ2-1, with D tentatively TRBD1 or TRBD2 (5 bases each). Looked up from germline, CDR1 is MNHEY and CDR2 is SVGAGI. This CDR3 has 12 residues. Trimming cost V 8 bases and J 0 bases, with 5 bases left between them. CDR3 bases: TGTGCCAGCGGGGGCTCCTACAATGAGCAGTTCTTC. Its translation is CASGGSYNEQFF.

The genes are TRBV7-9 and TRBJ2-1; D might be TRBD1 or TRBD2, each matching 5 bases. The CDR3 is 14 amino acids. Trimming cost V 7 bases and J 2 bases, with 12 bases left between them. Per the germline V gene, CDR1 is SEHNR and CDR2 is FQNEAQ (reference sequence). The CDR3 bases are TGTGCCAGCATCTGGGACGGCACCTACAATGAGCAGTTCTTC. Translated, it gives CASIWDGTYNEQFF.

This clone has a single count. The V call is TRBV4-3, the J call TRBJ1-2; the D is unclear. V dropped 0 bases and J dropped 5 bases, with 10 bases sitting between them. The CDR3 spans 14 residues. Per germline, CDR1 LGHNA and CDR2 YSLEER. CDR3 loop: CASSQDKNRYGYTF. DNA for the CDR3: TGCGCCAGCAGCCAAGATAAGAACAGATATGGCTACACCTTC.

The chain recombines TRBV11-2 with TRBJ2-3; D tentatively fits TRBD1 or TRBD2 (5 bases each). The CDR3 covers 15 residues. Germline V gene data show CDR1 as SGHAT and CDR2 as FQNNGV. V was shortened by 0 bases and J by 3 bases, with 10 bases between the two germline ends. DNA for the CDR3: TGTGCCAGCAGCTTAGATAGAGGGACGACAGATACGCAGTATTTT. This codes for CASSLDRGTTDTQYF.

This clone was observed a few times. CDR3: CSAQAASEETQYF. In nucleotides, the CDR3 is TGCAGCGCTCAAGCGGCTAGCGAAGAGACCCAGTACTTC. V is TRBV29-1 and J is TRBJ2-5, with TRBD2 as a possible D gene (6 bases). Germline lookup yields CDR1 SQVTM and CDR2 ANQGSEA. The CDR3 has 13 amino acids. V shed 7 bases and J shed 3 bases, with 15 bases lying between them.

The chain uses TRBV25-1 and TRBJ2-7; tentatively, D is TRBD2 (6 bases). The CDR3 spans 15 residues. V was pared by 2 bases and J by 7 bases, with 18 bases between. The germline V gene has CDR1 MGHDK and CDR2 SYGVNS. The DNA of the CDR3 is TGTGCCAGCAGTGAAACTACAAGCCAAGGAGGGGAGCAGTACTTC. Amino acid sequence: CASSETTSQGGEQYF.

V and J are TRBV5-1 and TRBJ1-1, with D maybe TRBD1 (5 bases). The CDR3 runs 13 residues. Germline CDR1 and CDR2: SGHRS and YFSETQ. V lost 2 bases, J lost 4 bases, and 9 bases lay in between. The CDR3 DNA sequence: TGCGCCAGCAGCTTACAGGTGACCACTGAAGCTTTCTTT. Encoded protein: CASSLQVTTEAFF.

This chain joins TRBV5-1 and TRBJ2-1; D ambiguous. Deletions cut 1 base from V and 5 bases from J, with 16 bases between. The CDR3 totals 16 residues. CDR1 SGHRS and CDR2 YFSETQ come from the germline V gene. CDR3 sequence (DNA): TGCGCCAGCAGCTTGCAAGGGCGCGGTGCCCACAATGAGCAGTTCTTC. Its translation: CASSLQGRGAHNEQFF.

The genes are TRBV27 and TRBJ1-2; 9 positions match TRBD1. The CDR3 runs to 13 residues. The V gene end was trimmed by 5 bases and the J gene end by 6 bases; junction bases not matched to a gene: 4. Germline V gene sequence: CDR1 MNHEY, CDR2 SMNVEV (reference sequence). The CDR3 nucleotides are TGTGCCAGCAGTCCTGACAGGGGGAATGGCTACACCTTC. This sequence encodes CASSPDRGNGYTF.

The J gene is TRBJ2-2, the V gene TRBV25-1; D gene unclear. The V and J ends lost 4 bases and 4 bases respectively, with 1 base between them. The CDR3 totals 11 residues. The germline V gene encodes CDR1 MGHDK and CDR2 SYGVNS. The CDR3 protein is CASSGTGELFF. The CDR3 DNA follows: TGTGCCAGCAGTGGCACCGGGGAGCTGTTTTTT.

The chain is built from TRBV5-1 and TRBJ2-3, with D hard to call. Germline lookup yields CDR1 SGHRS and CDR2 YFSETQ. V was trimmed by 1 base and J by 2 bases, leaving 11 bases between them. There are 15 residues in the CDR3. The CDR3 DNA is TGCGCCAGCAGCTTGATACCCGAACCCACAGATACGCAGTATTTT. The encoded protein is CASSLIPEPTDTQYF.

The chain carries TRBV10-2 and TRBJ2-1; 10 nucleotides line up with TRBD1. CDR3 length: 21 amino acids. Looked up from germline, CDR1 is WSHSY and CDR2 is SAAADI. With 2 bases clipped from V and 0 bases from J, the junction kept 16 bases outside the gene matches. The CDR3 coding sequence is TGCGCCAGCAGTGAGGGTTTTGGGACAGGGGTCTTCAAAAGCTCCTACAATGAGCAGTTCTTC. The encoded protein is CASSEGFGTGVFKSSYNEQFF.